This T cell receptor beta chain was profiled in a study of regulatory T cells in long-lasting Graves disease. Overall study context: Patients met the persistent Graves' disease definition after over 5 years of antithyroid drugs with positive TSH receptor antibodies. Study findings and constraints: Persistent Graves' patients had lower TCR diversity than newly diagnosed ones. Persistent disease favored TRBV28, TRBJ1-2 and TRBJ2-5.

The time point here: persistent/refractory GD, antithyroid drugs over 5 years with positive TRAb. Isolated PBMC RNA provided the starting material for the TCR library. With respect to this clonotype: Its cognate antigen is unknown.

Germline lookup yields CDR1 MDHEN and CDR2 SYDVKM. The CDR3 totals 15 residues. V lost 6 bases to trimming and J lost 10 bases, with 19 bases between them. iRepertoire HTBI primers and Arm-PCR of CDR3 regions built TCR beta libraries. TCRdb redid the calling of the multiplex PCR reads with MiXCR, one entry per CDR3 protein. The sample holds under 450,000 distinct CDR3 sequences; roughly a quarter are singletons and the top ten take approximately 26%. Sample: peripheral blood mononuclear cells (PBMCs), taken when the disease was refractory, from a patient treated with antithyroid drugs. This receptor was taken from a female donor with Graves disease. The genes are TRBV28 and TRBJ1-6; TRBD1 might be the D (5 bases). The CDR3 region has the DNA TGTGCCAGCAGCCGGGGAGGGGACCCCGGGTCACCCCTCCACTTT. This sequence encodes CASSRGGDPGSPLHF.